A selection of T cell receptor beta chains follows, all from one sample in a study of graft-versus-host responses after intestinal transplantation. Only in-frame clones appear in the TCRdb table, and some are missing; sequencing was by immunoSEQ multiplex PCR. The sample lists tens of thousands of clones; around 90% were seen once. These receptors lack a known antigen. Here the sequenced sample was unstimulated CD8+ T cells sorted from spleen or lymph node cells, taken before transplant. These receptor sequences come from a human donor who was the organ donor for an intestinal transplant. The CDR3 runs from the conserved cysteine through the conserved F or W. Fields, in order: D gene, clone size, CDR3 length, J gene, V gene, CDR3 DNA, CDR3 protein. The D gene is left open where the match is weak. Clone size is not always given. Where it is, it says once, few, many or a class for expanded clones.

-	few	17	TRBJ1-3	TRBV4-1	TGCGCCAGCAGCCAAGAAAGGTCGGGGAGCTCTGGAAACACCATATATTTT	CASSQERSGSSGNTIYF
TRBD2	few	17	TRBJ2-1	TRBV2	TGTGCCAGCATGCCTAGCGGGGGGTGGAGCGCCTACAATGAGCAGTTCTTC	CASMPSGGWSAYNEQFF
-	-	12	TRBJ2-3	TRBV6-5	TGTGCCAGCAGTGCCTCGGAGCATACGCAGTATTTT	CASSASEHTQYF
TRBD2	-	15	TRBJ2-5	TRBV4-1	TGCGCCAGCAGCCCGGGGCTAGCGGGGACAGAGACCCAGTACTTC	CASSPGLAGTETQYF
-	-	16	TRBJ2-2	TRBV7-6	TGTGCCAGCAGCGTTACCACAGGGACGGGCACCGGGGAGCTGTTTTTT	CASSVTTGTGTGELFF
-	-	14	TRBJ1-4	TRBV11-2	TGTGCCAGCACCGAGGGGGGGATTGAGGAAAAACTGTTTTTT	CASTEGGIEEKLFF
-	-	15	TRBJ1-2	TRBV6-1	TGTGCCAGCAGTGAAGAGCCGCACCGCTACTATGGCTACACCTTC	CASSEEPHRYYGYTF
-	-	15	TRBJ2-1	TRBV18	TGTGCCAGCGCCTCTAGACTGAGCCCCTACAATGAGCAGTTCTTC	CASASRLSPYNEQFF
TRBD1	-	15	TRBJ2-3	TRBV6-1	TGTGCCAGCCCCCGAACGACAGGGTCGGCAGATACGCAGTATTTT	CASPRTTGSADTQYF
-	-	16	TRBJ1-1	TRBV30	TGTGCCTGGAGTGTACTCGGGACACCTATGAACACTGAAGCTTTCTTT	CAWSVLGTPMNTEAFF
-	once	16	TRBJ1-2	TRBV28	TGTGCCAGCCACGACGTAAGTCCGCTGACTGACTATGGCTACACCTTC	CASHDVSPLTDYGYTF
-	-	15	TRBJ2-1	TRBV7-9	TGTGCCAGCAGCCCAGAGGCAGCCCGCTACAATGAGCAGTTCTTC	CASSPEAARYNEQFF
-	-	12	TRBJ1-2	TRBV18	TGTGCCAGCTCACCGGGAGGGGACGGCTACACCTTC	CASSPGGDGYTF
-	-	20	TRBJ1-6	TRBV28	TGTGCCAGCAGTTTTTTCTGGGCGCCTCCCTGGTCGACCTATAATTCACCCCTCCACTTT	CASSFFWAPPWSTYNSPLHF
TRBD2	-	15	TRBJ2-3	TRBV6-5	TGTGCCAGCAGTCCTAGCGGGGGTTACACAGATACGCAGTATTTT	CASSPSGGYTDTQYF
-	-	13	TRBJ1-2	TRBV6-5	TGTGCCAGCAGTCCCCGGGGGTTGCATGGCTACACCTTC	CASSPRGLHGYTF
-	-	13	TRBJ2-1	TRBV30	TGTGCCTGGGAAGAACCCCAGGATGATGAGCAGTTCTTC	CAWEEPQDDEQFF
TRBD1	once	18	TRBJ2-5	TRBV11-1	TGTGCCAGCAGCTCCCGACAGGGGGCGCGTGTATTCCACGAGACCCAGTACTTC	CASSSRQGARVFHETQYF
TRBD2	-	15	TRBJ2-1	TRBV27	TGTGCCAGCAGCCCCGGGACTAGCGGGAACAATGAGCAGTTCTTC	CASSPGTSGNNEQFF
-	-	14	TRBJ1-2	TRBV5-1	TGCGCCAGCAGCGTTTCCGACAGTAACTATGGCTACACCTTC	CASSVSDSNYGYTF
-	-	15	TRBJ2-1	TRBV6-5	TGTGCCAGCAGCAACGCGGAGGGGGGGCCCGATGAGCAGTTCTTC	CASSNAEGGPDEQFF
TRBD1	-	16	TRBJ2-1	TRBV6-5	TGTGCCAGCAGTTACTCGAGGACAGGGGGCGGGGATGAGCAGTTCTTC	CASSYSRTGGGDEQFF
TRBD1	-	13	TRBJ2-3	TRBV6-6	TGTGCCAGCAGTTACTCCCCAGTCTTGGACAGGTCATTT	CASSYSPVLDRSF
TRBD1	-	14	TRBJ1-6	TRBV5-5	TGTGCCAGCAGCGGACAGGAGTATAATTCACCCCTCCACTTT	CASSGQEYNSPLHF
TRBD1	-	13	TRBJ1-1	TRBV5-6	TGTGCCAGCAGCTTGGGGCAGGGGGCTGAAGCTTTCTTT	CASSLGQGAEAFF
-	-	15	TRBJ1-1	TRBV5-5	TGTGCCAGCAGCTTGGTTATGACAGGGAACACTGAAGCTTTCTTT	CASSLVMTGNTEAFF
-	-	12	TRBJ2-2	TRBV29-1	TGCAGCGTCATGGGGGCAAGCGGGGAGCTGTTTTTT	CSVMGASGELFF
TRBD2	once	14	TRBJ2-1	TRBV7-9	TGTGCCAGCACCGACGGGGGGGCACTGAATGAGCAGTTCTTC	CASTDGGALNEQFF
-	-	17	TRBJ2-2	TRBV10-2	TGCGCCAGCAGTGAGACTTTAAGGGGGAGGAACACCGGGGAGCTGTTTTTT	CASSETLRGRNTGELFF
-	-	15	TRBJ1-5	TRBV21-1	TGTGCCAGCAGCAAAGAGGAGGGAGGCAATCAGCCCCAGCATTTT	CASSKEEGGNQPQHF
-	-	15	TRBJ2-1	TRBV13	TGTGCCAGCAGCTTAGCCCCTGGACAGTACAATGAGCAGTTCTTC	CASSLAPGQYNEQFF
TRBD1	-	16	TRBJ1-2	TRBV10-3	TGTGCCATCAGTGACAAGGGGGCGGTCAGGAACTATGGCTACACCTTC	CAISDKGAVRNYGYTF
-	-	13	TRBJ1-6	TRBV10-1	TGCGCCAGCAGTGAGGGACTGAATTCACCCCTCCACTTT	CASSEGLNSPLHF
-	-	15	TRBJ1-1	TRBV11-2	TGTGCCAGCAGCCGGGAGGGGGGGGCGTACACTGAAGCTTTCTTT	CASSREGGAYTEAFF
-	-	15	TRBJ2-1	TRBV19	TGTGCCAGTACCATGGGGGCAAGCTCCTACAATGAGCAGTTCTTC	CASTMGASSYNEQFF
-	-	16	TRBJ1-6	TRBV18	TGTGCCAGCTCACCATGGACTGACTCCTATAATTCACCCCTCCACTTT	CASSPWTDSYNSPLHF
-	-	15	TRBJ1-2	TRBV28	TGTGCCAGCAGTTTAGTTTCAGGGGTTTATGGTGGCTACACCTTC	CASSLVSGVYGGYTF
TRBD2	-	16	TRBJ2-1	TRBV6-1	TGTGCCAGCAGTGAATTTTTGGGGGGGTCCTTCAATGAGCAGTTCTTC	CASSEFLGGSFNEQFF
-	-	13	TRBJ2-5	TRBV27	TGTGCCAGCAGTCCTACCTTCCAAGAGACCCAGTACTTC	CASSPTFQETQYF
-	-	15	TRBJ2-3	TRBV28	TGTGCCAGCAGCAACCTTCTGGGGGGAGGAGATACGCAGTATTTT	CASSNLLGGGDTQYF
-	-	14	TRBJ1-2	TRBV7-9	TGTGCCAGCAGCGGCGAGCGACAGCCCTATGGCTACACCTTC	CASSGERQPYGYTF
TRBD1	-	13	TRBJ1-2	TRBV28	TGTGCCAGCAGTCGTGGGACAGGCTATGGCTACACCTTC	CASSRGTGYGYTF
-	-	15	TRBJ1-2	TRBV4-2	TGTGCCAGCAGCCAAGATCCCGGAGACAGTAACGGCTACACCTTC	CASSQDPGDSNGYTF
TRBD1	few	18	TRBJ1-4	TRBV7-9	TGTGCCAGCAGCTTAGTTCCGGGACAGGGGGCGGCTAATGAAAAACTGTTTTTT	CASSLVPGQGAANEKLFF
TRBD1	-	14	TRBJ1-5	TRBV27	TGTGCCAGCAGTCTATACAGGGGAAATCAGCCCCAGCATTTT	CASSLYRGNQPQHF
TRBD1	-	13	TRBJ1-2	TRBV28	TGTGCCAGCAGTCTGCAAGGGACAGTTTTTTGGACCTTC	CASSLQGTVFWTF
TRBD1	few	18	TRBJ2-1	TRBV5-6	TGTGCCAGCAGCTTGAGGGGGACAGGGGCGGCCTCCTACAATGAGCAGTTCTTC	CASSLRGTGAASYNEQFF
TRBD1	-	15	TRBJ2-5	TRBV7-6	TGTGCCAGCAGCTCAGGGACAGGGGGCCAAGAGACCCAGTACTTC	CASSSGTGGQETQYF
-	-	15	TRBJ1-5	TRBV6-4	TGTGCCAGCAGTCCTTCTGGGGACTCGGGTCAGCCCCAGCATTTT	CASSPSGDSGQPQHF
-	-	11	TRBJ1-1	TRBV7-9	TGTGCCAGCGCGGCGAACACTGAAGCTTTCTTT	CASAANTEAFF
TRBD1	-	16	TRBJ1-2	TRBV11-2	TGTGCCAGCAGCTTAGACGGGACAGGGGTTAACTATGGCTACACCTTC	CASSLDGTGVNYGYTF
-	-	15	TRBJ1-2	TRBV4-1	TGCGCCAGCAGCCTGGGCCGGGACACCCCTTATGGCTACACCTTC	CASSLGRDTPYGYTF
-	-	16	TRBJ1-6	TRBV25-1	TGTGCCAGCAGTGAATGGTCAGGGGACCGTGGGTCACCCCTCCACTTT	CASSEWSGDRGSPLHF
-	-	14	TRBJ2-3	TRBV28	TGTGCCAGCAGTTTAAGGGGTGGAACAGATACGCAGTATTTT	CASSLRGGTDTQYF
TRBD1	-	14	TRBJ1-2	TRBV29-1	TGCAGCGTTGAGGCCGGGACAGGGGCCTATGGCTACACCTTC	CSVEAGTGAYGYTF
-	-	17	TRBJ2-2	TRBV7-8	TGTGCCAGCAGCTTAGCCGAAGGGGGGGACCTCGCCGGGGAGCTGTTTTTT	CASSLAEGGDLAGELFF
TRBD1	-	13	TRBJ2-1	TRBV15	TGTGCCACAACACAGGGGGCCTACAATGAGCAGTTCTTC	CATTQGAYNEQFF
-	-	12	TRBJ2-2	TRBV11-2	TGTGCCAGCAGCCATAACACCGGGGAGCTGTTTTTT	CASSHNTGELFF
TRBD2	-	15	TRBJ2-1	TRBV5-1	TGCGCCAGCAGCTTGGGACTAGCGGGGCCCAATGAGCAGTTCTTC	CASSLGLAGPNEQFF
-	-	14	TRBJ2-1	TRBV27	TGTGCCAGCAGTCCGTATTCCTCCTACAATGAGCAGTTCTTC	CASSPYSSYNEQFF